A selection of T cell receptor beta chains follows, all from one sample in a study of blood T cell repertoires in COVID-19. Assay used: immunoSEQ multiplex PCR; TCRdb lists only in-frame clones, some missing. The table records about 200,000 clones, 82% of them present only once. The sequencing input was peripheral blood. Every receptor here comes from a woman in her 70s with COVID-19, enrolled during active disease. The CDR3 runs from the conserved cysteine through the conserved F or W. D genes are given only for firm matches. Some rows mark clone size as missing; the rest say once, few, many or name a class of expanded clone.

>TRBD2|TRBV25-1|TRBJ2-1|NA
TGTGCCAGCAGCACTAGCGGGAGGGTCTCCCACAATGAGCAGTTCTTC
CASSTSGRVSHNEQFF
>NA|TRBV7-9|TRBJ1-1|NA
TGTGCCAGCAGCAAATATCAGGCGAACACTGAAGCTTTCTTT
CASSKYQANTEAFF
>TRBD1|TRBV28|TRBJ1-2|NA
TGTGCCAGCAGTTTATTGGAGGGGGCTGGGGGCTACACCTTC
CASSLLEGAGGYTF
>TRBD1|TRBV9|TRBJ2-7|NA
TGTGCCAGCAGCGTAGCGGGGACAGGGGGTTTCTACGAGCAGTACTTC
CASSVAGTGGFYEQYF
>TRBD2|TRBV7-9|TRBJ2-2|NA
TGTGCCAGCAGCGGGGCTAGCGGGAGTGTCGCCGGGGAGCTGTTTTTT
CASSGASGSVAGELFF
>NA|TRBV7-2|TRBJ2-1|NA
TGTGCCAGCAGCTTAGTCCCGGGAGATGAGCAGTTCTTC
CASSLVPGDEQFF
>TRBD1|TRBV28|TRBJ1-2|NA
TGTGCCAGCAGTTCGACAGGGAGGAATAACTATGGCTACACCTTC
CASSSTGRNNYGYTF
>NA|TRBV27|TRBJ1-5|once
TGTGCCAGCAGTTTCCAGGGCGGCAATCAGCCCCAGCATTTT
CASSFQGGNQPQHF
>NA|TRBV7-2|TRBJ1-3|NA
TGTGCCAGCAGCTTAGATGCGGGGGGCGGAAACACCATATATTTT
CASSLDAGGGNTIYF
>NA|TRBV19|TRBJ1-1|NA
TGTGCCAGTAGTATCGGTTTGAGGACTGAAGCTTTCTTT
CASSIGLRTEAFF
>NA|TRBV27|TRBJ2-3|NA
TGTGCCAGCAGTTTATCCCGGAGGGCGACAGATACGCAGTATTTT
CASSLSRRATDTQYF
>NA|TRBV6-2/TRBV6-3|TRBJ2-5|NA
TGTGCCAGCAGCCCCCCTACGAAGACCCAGTACTTC
CASSPPTKTQYF
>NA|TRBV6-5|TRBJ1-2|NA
TGTGCCAGCAGTTACTCGGACAGATGGGCGCTGGGCTACACCTTC
CASSYSDRWALGYTF
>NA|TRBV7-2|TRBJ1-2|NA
TGTGCCAGCAGCTTAGCGCCGGGGGGCCGCCAGTCTGGCTACACCTTC
CASSLAPGGRQSGYTF
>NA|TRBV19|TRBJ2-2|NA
TGTGCCAGTAGTATAGGTGGACAGCTTCTAAACACCGGGGAGCTGTTTTTT
CASSIGGQLLNTGELFF
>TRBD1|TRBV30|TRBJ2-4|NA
TGTGCCTGGAGTGTCACGACAGGGGGCGTAATGGCCAAAAACATTCAGTACTTC
CAWSVTTGGVMAKNIQYF
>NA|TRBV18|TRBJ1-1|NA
TGTGCCAGCTCAAACGGGTTGATACCGAACACTGAAGCTTTCTTT
CASSNGLIPNTEAFF
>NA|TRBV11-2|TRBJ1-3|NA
TGTGCCAGCAGCTTTGGGGGGGGACGTCCTGGAAACACCATATATTTT
CASSFGGGRPGNTIYF
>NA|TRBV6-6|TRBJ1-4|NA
TGTGCCAGCAGTTCCCCGACAGGCACTAATGAAAAACTGTTTTTT
CASSSPTGTNEKLFF
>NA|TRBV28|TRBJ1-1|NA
TGTGCCAGCAGTTCACAGGGCACGAACACTGAAGCTTTCTTT
CASSSQGTNTEAFF
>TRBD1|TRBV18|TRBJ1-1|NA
TGTGCCAGCTCACCTCCCAGGACAGGGAGTACTGAAGCTTTCTTT
CASSPPRTGSTEAFF
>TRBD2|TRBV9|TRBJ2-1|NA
TGTGCCAGCAGCCCCAGCGGGGACCTGTACAATGAGCAGTTCTTC
CASSPSGDLYNEQFF
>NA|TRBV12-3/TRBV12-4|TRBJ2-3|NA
TGTGCCAGCAGTTTAGGCGGCTTAGATACGCAGTATTTT
CASSLGGLDTQYF
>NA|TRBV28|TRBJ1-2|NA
TGTGCCAGCAGTTTCGGGGGGACCAACTATGGCTACACCTTC
CASSFGGTNYGYTF
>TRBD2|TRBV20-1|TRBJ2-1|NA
TGCAGTGCTAGTGGGGGGACTACTATCAATGAGCAGTTCTTC
CSASGGTTINEQFF
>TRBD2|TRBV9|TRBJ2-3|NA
TGTGCCAGCAGCGTAGGAGCGGGGGGCACAGATACGCAGTATTTT
CASSVGAGGTDTQYF
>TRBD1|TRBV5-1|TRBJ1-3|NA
TGCGCCAGCTATCCGGGACAGCGCTCTGGAAACACCATATATTTT
CASYPGQRSGNTIYF
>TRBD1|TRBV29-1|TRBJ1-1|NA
TGCAGCGTCCCCAAGGGAATAGGGGGCCAGGGGACTGAAGCTTTCTTT
CSVPKGIGGQGTEAFF
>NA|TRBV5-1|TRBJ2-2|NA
TGCGCCAGCAGCTATATAAGCGGACTAAACACCGGGGAGCTGTTTTTT
CASSYISGLNTGELFF
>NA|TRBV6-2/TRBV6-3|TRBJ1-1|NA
TGTGCCAGCAGTTCGGGTCAGTCACGGATTACTGAAGCTTTCTTT
CASSSGQSRITEAFF
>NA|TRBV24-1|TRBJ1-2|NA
TGTGCCACCAGTGATTTGGGGAGGGCCTATGGCTACACCTTC
CATSDLGRAYGYTF
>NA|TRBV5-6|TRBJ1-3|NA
TGTGCCAGCAGCTTGGTAACCGGGACAAGGGATGGAAACACCATATATTTT
CASSLVTGTRDGNTIYF
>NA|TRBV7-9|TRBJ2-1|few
TGTGCCAGCAGCTTAGCAGGAGGGGATGAGCAGTTCTTC
CASSLAGGDEQFF
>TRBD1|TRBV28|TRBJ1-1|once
TGTGCCAGCAGTCTCGCGGGGACAGGATTGAACACTGAAGCTTTCTTT
CASSLAGTGLNTEAFF
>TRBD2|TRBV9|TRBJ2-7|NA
TGTGCCAGCAGCGTAGCCCCAGGGAGCGGGAGGCACTACGAGCAGTACTTC
CASSVAPGSGRHYEQYF
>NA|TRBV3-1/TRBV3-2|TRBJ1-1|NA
TGTGCCAGCAGCCAACTGGGCGTCACTGAAGCTTTCTTT
CASSQLGVTEAFF
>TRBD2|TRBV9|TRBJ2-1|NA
TGTGCCAGCAGCCCCTGGACTAGCGGGAGTGGTCTCAATGAGCAGTTCTTC
CASSPWTSGSGLNEQFF
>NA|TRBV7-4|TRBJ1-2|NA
TGTGCCAGCAGCTTAGCAACATCTTCGCGCTACACCTTC
CASSLATSSRYTF
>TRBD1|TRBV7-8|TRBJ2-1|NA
TGTGCCAGCAGCCCCTGGACAGGGCTACTGGGGGGGTTCTTC
CASSPWTGLLGGFF
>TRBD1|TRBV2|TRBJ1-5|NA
TGTGCCAGCAGTGAAAGACGGGACAGAAGCAATCAGCCCCAGCATTTT
CASSERRDRSNQPQHF
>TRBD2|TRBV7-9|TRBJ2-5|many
TGTGCCAGCACCAAGACTAGCGGGAGGGAGACCCAGTACTTC
CASTKTSGRETQYF